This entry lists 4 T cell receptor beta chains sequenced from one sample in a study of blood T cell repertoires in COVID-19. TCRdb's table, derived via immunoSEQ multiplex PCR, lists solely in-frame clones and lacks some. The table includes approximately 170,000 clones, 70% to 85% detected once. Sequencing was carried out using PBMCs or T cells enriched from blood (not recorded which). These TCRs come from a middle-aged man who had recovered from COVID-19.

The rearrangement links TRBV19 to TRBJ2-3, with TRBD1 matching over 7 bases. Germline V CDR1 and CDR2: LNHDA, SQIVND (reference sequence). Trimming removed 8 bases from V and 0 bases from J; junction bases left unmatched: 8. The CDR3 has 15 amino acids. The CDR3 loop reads CASLDGTASTDTQYF. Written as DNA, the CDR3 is TGTGCCAGTCTCGACGGGACAGCTAGCACAGATACGCAGTATTTT.

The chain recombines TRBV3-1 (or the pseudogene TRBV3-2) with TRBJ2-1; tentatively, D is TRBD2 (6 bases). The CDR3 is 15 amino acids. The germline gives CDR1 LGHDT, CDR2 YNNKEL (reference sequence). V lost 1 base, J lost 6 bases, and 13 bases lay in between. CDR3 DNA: TGTGCCAGCAGCCAAGCTGCGACTAGGGTCAATGAGCAGTTCTTC. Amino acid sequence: CASSQAATRVNEQFF.

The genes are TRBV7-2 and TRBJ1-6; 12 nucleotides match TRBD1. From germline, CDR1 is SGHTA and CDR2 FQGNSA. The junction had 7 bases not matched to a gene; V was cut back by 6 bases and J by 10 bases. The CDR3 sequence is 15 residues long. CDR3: CASSSGQGARSPLHF. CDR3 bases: TGTGCCAGCAGTTCGGGACAGGGGGCTCGATCACCCCTCCACTTT.

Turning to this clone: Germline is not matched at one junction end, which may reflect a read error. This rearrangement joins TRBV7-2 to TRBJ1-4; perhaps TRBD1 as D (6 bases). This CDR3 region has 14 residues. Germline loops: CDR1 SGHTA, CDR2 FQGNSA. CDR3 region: CASSSRGGAEKRIF. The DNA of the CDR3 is TGTGCCAGCAGCTCACGGGGGGGGGCTGAGAAGAGGATTTTT.